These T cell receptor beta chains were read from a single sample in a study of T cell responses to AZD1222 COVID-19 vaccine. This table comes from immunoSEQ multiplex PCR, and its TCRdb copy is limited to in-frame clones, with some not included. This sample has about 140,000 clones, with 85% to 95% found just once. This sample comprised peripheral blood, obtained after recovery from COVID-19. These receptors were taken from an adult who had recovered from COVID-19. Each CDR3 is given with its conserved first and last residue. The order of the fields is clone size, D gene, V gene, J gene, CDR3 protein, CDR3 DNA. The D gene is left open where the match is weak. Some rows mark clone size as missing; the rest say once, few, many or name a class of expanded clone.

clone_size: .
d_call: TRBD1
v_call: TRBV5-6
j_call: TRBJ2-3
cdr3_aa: CASSFRTGNTDTQYF
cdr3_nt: TGTGCCAGCAGCTTTCGGACAGGGAACACAGATACGCAGTATTTT

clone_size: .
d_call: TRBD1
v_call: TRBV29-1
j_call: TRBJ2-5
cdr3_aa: CSVEGTARQQETQYF
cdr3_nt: TGCAGCGTTGAGGGGACAGCGAGGCAACAAGAGACCCAGTACTTC

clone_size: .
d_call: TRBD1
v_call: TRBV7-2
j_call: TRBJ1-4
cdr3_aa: CASSLEQGQWEKLFF
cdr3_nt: TGTGCCAGCAGCTTAGAACAGGGGCAGTGGGAAAAACTGTTTTTT

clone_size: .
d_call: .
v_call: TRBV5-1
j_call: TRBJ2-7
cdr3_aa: CASSSPGLHAEQYF
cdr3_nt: TGCGCCAGCAGCTCCCCGGGGCTCCACGCCGAGCAGTACTTC

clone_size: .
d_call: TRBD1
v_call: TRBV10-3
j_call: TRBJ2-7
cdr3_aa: CAINSGTGASYEQYF
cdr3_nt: TGTGCCATCAACTCCGGGACAGGAGCTTCCTACGAGCAGTACTTC

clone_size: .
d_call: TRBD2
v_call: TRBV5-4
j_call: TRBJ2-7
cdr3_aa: CASSTSSGLTYEQYF
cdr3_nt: TGTGCCAGCAGCACGTCTAGCGGGCTTACCTACGAGCAGTACTTC

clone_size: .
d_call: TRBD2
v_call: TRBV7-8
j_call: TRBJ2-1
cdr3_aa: CASSPWTSGSLYNEQFF
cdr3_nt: TGTGCCAGCAGCCCCTGGACTAGCGGGTCCCTTTACAATGAGCAGTTCTTC

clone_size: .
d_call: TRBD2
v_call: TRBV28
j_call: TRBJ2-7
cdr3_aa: CASKLAGVSEQYF
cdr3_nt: TGTGCCAGCAAGCTAGCGGGAGTCTCCGAGCAGTACTTC

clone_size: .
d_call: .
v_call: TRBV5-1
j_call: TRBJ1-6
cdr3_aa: CASSPDPESSPLHF
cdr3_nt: TGCGCCAGCAGCCCTGACCCAGAAAGTTCACCCCTCCACTTT

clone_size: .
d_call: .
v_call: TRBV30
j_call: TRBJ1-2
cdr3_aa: CAWSVMVAGLDYGYTF
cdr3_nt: TGTGCCTGGAGTGTAATGGTGGCAGGGCTGGACTATGGCTACACCTTC

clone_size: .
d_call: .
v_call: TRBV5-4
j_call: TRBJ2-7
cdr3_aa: CASSRGPRDEQYF
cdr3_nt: TGTGCCAGCAGCCGCGGGCCCCGGGACGAGCAGTACTTC

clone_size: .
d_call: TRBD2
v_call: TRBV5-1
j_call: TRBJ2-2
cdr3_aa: CASSLTGGPNGELFF
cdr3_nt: TGCGCCAGCAGCTTGACGGGAGGGCCTAACGGGGAGCTGTTTTTT

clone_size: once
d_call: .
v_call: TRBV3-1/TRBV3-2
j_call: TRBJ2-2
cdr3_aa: CASSQDLYTGELFF
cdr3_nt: TGTGCCAGCAGCCAAGACTTGTACACCGGGGAGCTGTTTTTT

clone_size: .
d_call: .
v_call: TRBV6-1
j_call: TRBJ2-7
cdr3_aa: CASSEIRGQNSYEQYF
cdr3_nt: TGTGCCAGCAGTGAGATTCGGGGCCAAAACTCCTACGAGCAGTACTTC

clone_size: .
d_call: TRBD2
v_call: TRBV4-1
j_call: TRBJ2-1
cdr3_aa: CASSQDPPSGDYNEQFF
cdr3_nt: TGCGCCAGCAGCCAAGATCCCCCTAGCGGGGACTACAATGAGCAGTTCTTC

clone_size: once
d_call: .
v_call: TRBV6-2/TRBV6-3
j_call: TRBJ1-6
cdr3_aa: CASSEWRGSPLHF
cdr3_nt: TGTGCCAGCAGCGAATGGAGGGGTTCACCCCTCCACTTT

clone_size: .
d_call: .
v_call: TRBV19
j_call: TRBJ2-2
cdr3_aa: CASSIGPSWPTTGELFF
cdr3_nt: TGTGCCAGTAGTATTGGCCCCAGCTGGCCTACTACCGGGGAGCTGTTTTTT

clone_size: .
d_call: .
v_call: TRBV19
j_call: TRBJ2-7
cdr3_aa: CASSMAGISYEQYF
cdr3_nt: TGTGCCAGTAGTATGGCTGGGATCTCCTACGAGCAGTACTTC

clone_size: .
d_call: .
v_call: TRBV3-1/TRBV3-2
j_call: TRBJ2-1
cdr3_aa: CASSRDRNEQFF
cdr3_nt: TGTGCCAGCAGCCGCGACAGGAATGAGCAGTTCTTC

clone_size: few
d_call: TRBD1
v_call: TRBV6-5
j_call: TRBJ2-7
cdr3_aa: CASRSTGGSYEQYF
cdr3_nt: TGTGCCAGCAGATCGACAGGGGGATCCTACGAGCAGTACTTC